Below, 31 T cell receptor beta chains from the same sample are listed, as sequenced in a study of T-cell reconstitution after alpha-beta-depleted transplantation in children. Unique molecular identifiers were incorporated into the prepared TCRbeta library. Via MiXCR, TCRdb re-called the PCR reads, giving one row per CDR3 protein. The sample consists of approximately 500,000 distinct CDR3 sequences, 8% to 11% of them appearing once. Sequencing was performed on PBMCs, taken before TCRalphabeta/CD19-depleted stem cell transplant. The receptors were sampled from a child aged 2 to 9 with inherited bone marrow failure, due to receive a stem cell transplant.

CDR3 bases: TGTGCCAGTAGTATGATTAGCGGGATGGGGGAGCAGTACTTC. Translation gives CASSMISGMGEQYF. This chain connects TRBV19 to TRBJ2-7, with 8 bases aligning to TRBD2. The CDR3 loop spans 14 amino acids. Trimming at V came to 3 bases and at J to 7 bases, leaving 8 bases not matched to a gene. The germline gives CDR1 LNHDA, CDR2 SQIVND (reference sequence).

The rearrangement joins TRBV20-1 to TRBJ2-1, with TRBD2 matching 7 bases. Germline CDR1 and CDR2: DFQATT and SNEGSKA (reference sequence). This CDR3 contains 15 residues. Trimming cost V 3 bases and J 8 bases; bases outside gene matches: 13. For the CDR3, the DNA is TGCAGTGCTAGGGATTGGGCTAGCGGATACGATGAGCAGTTCTTC. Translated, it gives CSARDWASGYDEQFF.

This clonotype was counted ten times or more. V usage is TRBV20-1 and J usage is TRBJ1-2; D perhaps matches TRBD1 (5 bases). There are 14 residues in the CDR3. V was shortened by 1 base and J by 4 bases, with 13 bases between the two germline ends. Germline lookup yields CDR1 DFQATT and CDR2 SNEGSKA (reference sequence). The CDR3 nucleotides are TGCAGTGCTAGAGTGGGGGAGACAACCTATGGCTACACCTTC. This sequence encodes CSARVGETTYGYTF.

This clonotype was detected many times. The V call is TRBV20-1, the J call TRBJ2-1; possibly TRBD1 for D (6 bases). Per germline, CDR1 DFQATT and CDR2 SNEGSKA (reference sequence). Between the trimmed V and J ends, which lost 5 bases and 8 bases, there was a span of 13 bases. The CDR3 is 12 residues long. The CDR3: CSAALRGDEQFF. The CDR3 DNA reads TGCAGTGCTGCCCTCAGGGGCGATGAGCAGTTCTTC.

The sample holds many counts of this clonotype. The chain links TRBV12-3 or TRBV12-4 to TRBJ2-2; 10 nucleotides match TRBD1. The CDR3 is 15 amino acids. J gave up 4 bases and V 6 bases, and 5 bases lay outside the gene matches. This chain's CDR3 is CASRRQGAGTGELFF. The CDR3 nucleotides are TGTGCCAGCAGGCGACAGGGGGCGGGCACCGGGGAGCTGTTTTTT.

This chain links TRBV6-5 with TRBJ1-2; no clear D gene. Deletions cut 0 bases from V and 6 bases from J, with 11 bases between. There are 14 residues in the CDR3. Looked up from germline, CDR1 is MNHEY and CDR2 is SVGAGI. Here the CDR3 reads CASSYSRPGNGYTF. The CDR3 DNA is TGTGCCAGCAGTTACTCCCGGCCTGGGAATGGCTACACCTTC.

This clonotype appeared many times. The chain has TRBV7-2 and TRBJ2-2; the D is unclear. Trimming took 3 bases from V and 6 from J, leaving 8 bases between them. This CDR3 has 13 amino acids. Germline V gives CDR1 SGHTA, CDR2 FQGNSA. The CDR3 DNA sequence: TGTGCCAGCAGCTTTAGGTTCCCCGGGGAGCTGTTTTTT. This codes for CASSFRFPGELFF.

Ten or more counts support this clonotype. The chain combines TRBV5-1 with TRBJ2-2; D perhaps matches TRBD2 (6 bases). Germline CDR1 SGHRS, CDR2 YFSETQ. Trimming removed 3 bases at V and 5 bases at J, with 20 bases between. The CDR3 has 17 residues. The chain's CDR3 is CASSSGPWDLTTGELFF. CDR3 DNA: TGCGCCAGCAGCTCCGGACCTTGGGACTTGACGACCGGGGAGCTGTTTTTT. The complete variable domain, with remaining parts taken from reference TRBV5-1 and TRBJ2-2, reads KAGVTQTPRYLIKTRGQQVTLSCSPISGHRSVSWYQQTPGQGLQFLFEYFSETQRNKGNFPGRFSGRQFSNSRSEMNVSTLELGDSALYLCASSSGPWDLTTGELFFGEGSRLTVL.

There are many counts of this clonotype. CDR3 residues: CASSLGPGARGNEQFF. CDR3 DNA: TGTGCCAGCAGCTTAGGACCAGGAGCTAGGGGGAATGAGCAGTTCTTC. The chain joins TRBV11-2 to TRBJ2-1; D may be TRBD1 (6 bases). The CDR3 length is 16 residues. With 1 base removed from V and 7 bases from J, the gap between germline ends came to 17 bases. CDR1 and CDR2 (germline): SGHAT, FQNNGV.

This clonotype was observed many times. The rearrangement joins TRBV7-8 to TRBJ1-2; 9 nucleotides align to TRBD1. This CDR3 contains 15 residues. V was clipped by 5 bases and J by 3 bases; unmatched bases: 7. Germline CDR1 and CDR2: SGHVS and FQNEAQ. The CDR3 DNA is TGTGCCAGCAGCGCTCGGGACAGGGAGGACTATGGCTACACCTTC. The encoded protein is CASSARDREDYGYTF.

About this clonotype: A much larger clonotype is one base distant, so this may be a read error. The CDR3 nucleotides read TGTGCCAGCAGGACCCGGGACAGCGCAGCCAAAAACATTCAGTACTTC. It codes for CASRTRDSAAKNIQYF. The J gene is TRBJ2-4, the V gene TRBV6-2 or TRBV6-3; 7 bases are a match to TRBD1. The length of the CDR3 is 16 residues. V lost 6 bases, J lost 0 bases, and 8 bases stayed unmatched. CDR1 and CDR2 (germline): MNHEY, SVGEGT.

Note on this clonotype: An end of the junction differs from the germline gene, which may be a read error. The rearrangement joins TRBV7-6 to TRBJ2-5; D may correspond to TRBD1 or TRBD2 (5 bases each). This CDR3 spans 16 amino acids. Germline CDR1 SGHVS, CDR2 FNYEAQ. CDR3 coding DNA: TGTGCCTGCAGCTTAGGGGACGGAACACCACAAGAGACCCAGTACTTC. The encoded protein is CACSLGDGTPQETQYF. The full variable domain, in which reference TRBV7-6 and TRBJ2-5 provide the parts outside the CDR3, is GAGVSQSPRYKVTKRGQDVALRCDPISGHVSLYWYRQALGQGPEFLTYFNYEAQQDKSGLPNDRFSAERPEGSISTLTIQRTEQRDSAMYRCACSLGDGTPQETQYFGPGTRLLVL.

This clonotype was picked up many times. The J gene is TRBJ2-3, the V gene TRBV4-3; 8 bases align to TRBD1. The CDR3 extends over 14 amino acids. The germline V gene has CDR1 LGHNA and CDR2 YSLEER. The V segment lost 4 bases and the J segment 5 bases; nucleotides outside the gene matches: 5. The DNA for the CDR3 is TGCGCCAGCAGCCGCAGGGGGCTCGGAGATACGCAGTATTTT. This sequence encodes CASSRRGLGDTQYF.

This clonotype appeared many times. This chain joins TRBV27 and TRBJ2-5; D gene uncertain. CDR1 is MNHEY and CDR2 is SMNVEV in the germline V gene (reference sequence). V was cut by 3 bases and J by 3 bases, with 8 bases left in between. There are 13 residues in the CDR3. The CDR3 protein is CASSFVGKETQYF. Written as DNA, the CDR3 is TGTGCCAGCAGTTTTGTGGGAAAAGAGACCCAGTACTTC.

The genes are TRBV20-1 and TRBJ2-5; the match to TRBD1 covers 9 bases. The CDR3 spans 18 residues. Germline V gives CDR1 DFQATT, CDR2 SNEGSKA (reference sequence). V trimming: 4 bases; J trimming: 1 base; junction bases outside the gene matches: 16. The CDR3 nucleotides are TGCAGTGCTACTCCGGGACAGGGTCCTTATCTTCCCCAAGAGACCCAGTACTTC. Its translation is CSATPGQGPYLPQETQYF.

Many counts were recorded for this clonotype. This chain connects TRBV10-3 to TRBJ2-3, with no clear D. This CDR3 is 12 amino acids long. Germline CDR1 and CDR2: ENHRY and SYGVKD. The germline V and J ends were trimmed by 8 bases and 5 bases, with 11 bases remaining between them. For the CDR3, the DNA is TGTGCCATCCGGACGGGCGGAGATACGCAGTATTTT. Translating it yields CAIRTGGDTQYF.

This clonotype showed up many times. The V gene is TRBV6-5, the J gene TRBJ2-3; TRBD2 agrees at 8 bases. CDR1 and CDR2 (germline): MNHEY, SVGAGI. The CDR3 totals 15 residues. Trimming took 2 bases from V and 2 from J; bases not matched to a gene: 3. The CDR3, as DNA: TGTGCCAGCAGTTACACTAGCGGTATCACAGATACGCAGTATTTT. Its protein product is CASSYTSGITDTQYF.

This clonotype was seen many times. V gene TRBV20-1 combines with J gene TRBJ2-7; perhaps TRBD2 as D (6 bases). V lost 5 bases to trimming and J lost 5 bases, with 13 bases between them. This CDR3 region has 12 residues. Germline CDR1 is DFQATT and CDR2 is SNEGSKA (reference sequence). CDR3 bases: TGCAGTGCTCGGGACTGGACCCACGAGCAGTACTTC. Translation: CSARDWTHEQYF.

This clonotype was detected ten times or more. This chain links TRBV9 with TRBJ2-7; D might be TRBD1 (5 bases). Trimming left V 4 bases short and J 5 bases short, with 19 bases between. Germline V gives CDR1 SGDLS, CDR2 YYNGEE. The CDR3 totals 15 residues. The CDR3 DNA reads TGTGCCAGCAGCCCAAGAGGCAGGGCCAGGGACGAGCAGTACTTC. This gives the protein CASSPRGRARDEQYF.

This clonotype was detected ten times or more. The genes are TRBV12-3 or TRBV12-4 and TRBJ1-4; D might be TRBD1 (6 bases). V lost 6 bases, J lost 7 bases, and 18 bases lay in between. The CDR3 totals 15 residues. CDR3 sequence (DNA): TGTGCCAGCAGACTTCCTGGGGGCGCAGGTGAAAAACTGTTTTTT. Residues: CASRLPGGAGEKLFF.

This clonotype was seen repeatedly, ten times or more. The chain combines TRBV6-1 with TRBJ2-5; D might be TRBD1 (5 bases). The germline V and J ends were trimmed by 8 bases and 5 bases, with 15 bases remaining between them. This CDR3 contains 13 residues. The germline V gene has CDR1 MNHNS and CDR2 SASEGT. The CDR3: CASGMTERETQYF. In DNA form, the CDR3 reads TGTGCCAGCGGAATGACAGAGAGGGAGACCCAGTACTTC.

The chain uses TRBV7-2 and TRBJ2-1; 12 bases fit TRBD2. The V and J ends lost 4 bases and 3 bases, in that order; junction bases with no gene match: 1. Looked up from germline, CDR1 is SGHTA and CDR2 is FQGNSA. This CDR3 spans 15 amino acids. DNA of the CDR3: TGTGCCAGCAGCTCTAGCGGGGGGGACTACAATGAGCAGTTCTTC. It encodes CASSSSGGDYNEQFF.

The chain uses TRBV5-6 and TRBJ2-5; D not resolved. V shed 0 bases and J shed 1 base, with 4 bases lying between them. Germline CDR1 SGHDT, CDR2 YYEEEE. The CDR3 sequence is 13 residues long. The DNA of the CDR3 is TGTGCCAGCAGCTTGGGATTCCAAGAGACCCAGTACTTC. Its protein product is CASSLGFQETQYF.

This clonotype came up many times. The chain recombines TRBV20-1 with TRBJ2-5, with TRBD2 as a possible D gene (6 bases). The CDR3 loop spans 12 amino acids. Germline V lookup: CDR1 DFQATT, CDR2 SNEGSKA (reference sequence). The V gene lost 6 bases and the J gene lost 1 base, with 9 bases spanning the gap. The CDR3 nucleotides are TGCAGTGCAGACGGGAGCCAAGAGACCCAGTACTTC. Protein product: CSADGSQETQYF.

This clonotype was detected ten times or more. CDR3 amino acids: CSAQGGSGDTQYF. CDR3 bases: TGCAGTGCTCAAGGGGGGAGCGGAGATACGCAGTATTTT. The V gene is TRBV20-1, the J gene TRBJ2-3; D could derive from TRBD1 or TRBD2 (6 bases each). The CDR3 is made up of 13 amino acids. Looked up from germline, CDR1 is DFQATT and CDR2 is SNEGSKA (reference sequence). V gave up 5 bases and J gave up 5 bases, with 14 bases separating them.

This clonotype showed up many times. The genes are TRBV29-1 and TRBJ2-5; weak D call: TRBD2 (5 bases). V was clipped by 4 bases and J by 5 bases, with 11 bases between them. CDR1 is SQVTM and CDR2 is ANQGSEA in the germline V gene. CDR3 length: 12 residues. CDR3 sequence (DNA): TGCAGCGTTGTCCCGGGGAAGGAGACCCAGTACTTC. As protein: CSVVPGKETQYF.

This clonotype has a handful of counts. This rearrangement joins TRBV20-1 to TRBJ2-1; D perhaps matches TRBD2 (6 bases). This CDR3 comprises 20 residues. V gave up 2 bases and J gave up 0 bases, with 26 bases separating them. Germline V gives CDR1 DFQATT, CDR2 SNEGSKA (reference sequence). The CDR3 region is CSARPHRPAGGRSSYNEQFF. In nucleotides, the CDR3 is TGCAGTGCTAGACCACACAGACCAGCGGGCGGTCGAAGCTCCTACAATGAGCAGTTCTTC.

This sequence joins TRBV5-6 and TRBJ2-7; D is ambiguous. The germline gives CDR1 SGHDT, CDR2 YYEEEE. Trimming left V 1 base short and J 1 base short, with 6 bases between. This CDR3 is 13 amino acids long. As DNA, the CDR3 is TGTGCCAGCAGCTTGCTCTTATCCTACGAGCAGTACGTC. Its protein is CASSLLLSYEQYV.

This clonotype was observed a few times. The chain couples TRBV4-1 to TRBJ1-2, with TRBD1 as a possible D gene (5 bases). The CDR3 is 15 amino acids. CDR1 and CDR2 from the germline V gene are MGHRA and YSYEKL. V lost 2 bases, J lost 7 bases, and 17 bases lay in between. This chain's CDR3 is CASSQKGRGASGYTF. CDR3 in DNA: TGCGCCAGCAGCCAAAAGGGGAGGGGAGCTAGTGGCTACACCTTC.

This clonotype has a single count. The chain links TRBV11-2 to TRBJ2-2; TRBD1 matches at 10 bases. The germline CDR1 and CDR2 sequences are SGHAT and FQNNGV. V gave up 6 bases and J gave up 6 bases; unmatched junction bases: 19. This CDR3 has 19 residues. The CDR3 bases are TGTGCCAGCAGAAAGACAGGGGGCTTGAAGAGTTCTAACCCCGGGGAGCTGTTTTTT. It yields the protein CASRKTGGLKSSNPGELFF.

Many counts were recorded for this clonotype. For the CDR3, the DNA is TGCGCCAGCAGCCAAGATTCTAGCGGGAGCTACGAGCAGTACTTC. It codes for CASSQDSSGSYEQYF. The chain couples TRBV4-3 to TRBJ2-7; TRBD2 matches at 10 bases. Germline V lookup: CDR1 LGHNA, CDR2 YSLEER. The V and J ends lost 0 bases and 3 bases, in that order; junction bases with no gene match: 2. This CDR3 region has 15 residues.